This T cell receptor (beta chain) was captured by sequencing in a study of blood T cell repertoires in COVID-19. Background on the study: Samples taken during acute and convalescent COVID-19 were collected in the United States, Italy and Spain. T cells, B-cell-depleted T cells, or PBMCs provided the cDNA or gDNA that served as material.

Cohorts were determined from participant-reported clinical history. Germline V CDR1 and CDR2: LNHDA, SQIVND (reference sequence). This CDR3 has 11 amino acids. V lost 5 bases and J 4 bases, leaving 5 bases between the germline ends. Per the authors' pipeline: Counts of nucleated cells, estimated from reference gene primer amplification, were obtained. This table comes from immunoSEQ multiplex PCR, and its TCRdb copy is limited to in-frame clones, with some not included. V and J calls and clone size follow that table, whereas D and trimming were derived from the DNA. The sample holds 200,000 to 250,000 clones, about 79% seen once.

This chain links TRBV19 with TRBJ1-2; D gene unclear. The sequence was obtained from an older woman who had recovered from COVID-19. Sequenced sample: PBMCs or T cells enriched from blood (not recorded which). The CDR3 region has the DNA TGTGCCAGTAGTTCCTCCTATGGCTACACCTTC. Amino acids: CASSSSYGYTF. Full variable domain (rest looked up from reference TRBV19 and TRBJ1-2): DGGITQSPKYLFRKEGQNVTLSCEQNLNHDAMYWYRQDPGQGLRLIYYSQIVNDFQKGDIAEGYSVSREKKESFPLTVTSAQKNPTAFYLCASSSSYGYTFGSGTRLTVV.